The source of this T cell receptor beta chain is a study of vaccination effects on CD4 cells after COVID-19. Germline CDR1 and CDR2: SGHNT and YYREEE (reference sequence). The CDR3 is 16 amino acids. The V gene end was trimmed by 0 bases and the J gene end by 0 bases; junction bases not matched to a gene: 3. In the case of this clone: What it recognizes is unknown.

Method: immunoSEQ multiplex PCR; TCRdb's copy keeps in-frame clones and lacks some. The sample has under 70,000 clones, around three quarters seen once; the top ten hold approximately 3.7%. Antigen-specific CD4+ T cells were first expanded with viral peptide pools by the ViraFEST assay and only then sequenced. Researchers isolated CD4+ T cells once less than 13 days of culture had elapsed. Testing of the vaccine recipients showed negative nucleocapsid antibodies and no prior SARS-CoV-2 infection. This rearrangement joins TRBV5-4 to TRBJ2-3; 8 positions match TRBD2. The TCR originated in a human donor who received a COVID-19 vaccine. The specimen was CD4+ T cells from PBMCs cultured with HCoV-OC43 spike peptides, collected before COVID-19 vaccination. Noted subset: HCoV-OC43 spike overlapping peptide pool stimulation. The CDR3: CASSLAGGRSTDTQYF. The CDR3 DNA reads TGTGCCAGCAGCTTGGCGGGGGGGCGGAGCACAGATACGCAGTATTTT. Full variable domain (missing parts from reference TRBV5-4 and TRBJ2-3): ETGVTQSPTHLIKTRGQQVTLRCSSQSGHNTVSWYQQALGQGPQFIFQYYREEENGRGNFPPRFSGLQFPNYSSELNVNALELDDSALYLCASSLAGGRSTDTQYFGPGTRLTVL.